This T cell receptor beta chain was sequenced in a study of CD8 T cells in ankylosing spondylitis. General study results and limits: A TCR beta motif of eight or nine highly homologous variants seemed to mark ankylosing spondylitis blood. Disease-linked clones were reportedly significantly enriched in matched ankylosing spondylitis synovial fluid. Peripheral blood samples showed relatively rare disease-linked clones, and these clones were CD8+.

The CDR3 consists of 15 residues. Per the germline V gene, CDR1 is MNHEY and CDR2 is SVGAGI. Trimming stripped 2 bases from V and 4 bases from J, with 12 bases between. About this clonotype itself: Its antigen is unknown.

By quantitative 5'-RACE with molecular barcodes, the TCR beta libraries were made. TCRdb re-derived calls from the 5' RACE reads in MiXCR, one entry per CDR3 protein. The sample records 110,000 to 150,000 distinct CDR3 sequences, 7% to 10% being singletons. The source material was synovial fluid, either unsorted or a sorted T cell fraction (not recorded which). The origin of this receptor is a male donor with ankylosing spondylitis. The V gene is TRBV6-5, the J gene TRBJ2-1, with D perhaps matching TRBD1 (6 bases). CDR3 bases: TGTGCCAGCAGTTACGGCCGGCAGGGGTACAATGAGCAGTTCTTC. It specifies CASSYGRQGYNEQFF.